The entry below gives a single TCR beta chain sequence along with its context. The data belong to a study of blood T cell repertoires in COVID-19. Method: immunoSEQ multiplex PCR; TCRdb's copy keeps in-frame clones and lacks some. The data hold 220,000 or so clones, with 80% to 90% observed a single time. The clonotype originates from a man over 45 who had been exposed to COVID-19. Specimen: PBMCs or T cells enriched from blood (not recorded which).

The DNA for the CDR3 is TGTGCCAGCAGTCCCCCCAGGGGGGCAGATAATTCACCCCTCCACTTT. It is translated as CASSPPRGADNSPLHF. The genes are TRBV28 and TRBJ1-6; 7 nucleotides match TRBD1. The V gene end was trimmed by 5 bases and the J gene end by 5 bases; junction bases not matched to a gene: 9. The CDR3 has 16 amino acids. CDR1 MDHEN and CDR2 SYDVKM come from the germline V gene.